This TCR beta chain was recovered during a study of shared clonotypes between healthy human individuals. About this clone: Antigen: not known.

Study observations and caveats: Sequencing depth was expected to affect clonotype sharing among donors.

V lost 5 bases to trimming and J lost 2 bases, with 13 bases between them. The CDR3 consists of 14 residues. Germline CDR1 and CDR2: SGHNT and YENEEA. The data were produced by immunoSEQ multiplex PCR, yet TCRdb's version contains in-frame clones alone and is incomplete. Seen here are approximately 1.1 million clones, around 78% observed once, and the top ten hold more than 0.45%. The donors were adults (healthy and HIV-negative) with no recent acute infections or vaccinations. Sequenced sample: memory CD4+ T cells from PBMCs. The subset here: CD45RA-negative fraction. The sequence derives from a man younger than 30 in good health. Some clones in this sample may be carry-over from other donors' samples. V and J are TRBV11-3 and TRBJ2-7, with D possibly TRBD2 on 6 matching bases. The CDR3 DNA reads as TGTGCCAGCAGCCCGGGGAGGAATACCTACGAGCAGTACTTC. It encodes CASSPGRNTYEQYF.